This T cell receptor (beta chain) was observed in a study of cytomegalovirus exposure and HLA in healthy donors. The CDR3 covers 15 residues. V was trimmed by 7 bases and J by 0 bases, leaving 15 bases between them. Looked up from germline, CDR1 is MNHNY and CDR2 is SVGAGI (reference sequence). Clones were read by immunoSEQ multiplex PCR, and TCRdb kept only the in-frame ones, dropping some. The sample lists under 85,000 clones; 85% to 95% were seen once. Sequencing was performed on PBMCs. The sequence came from a woman aged 18-29 years in good health and CMV-seronegative. The genes are TRBV6-6 and TRBJ1-2; no firm D call. CDR3 DNA sequence: TGTGCCAGCACCCCCCGACGGGGAACTAACTATGGCTACACCTTC. Its protein is CASTPRRGTNYGYTF.